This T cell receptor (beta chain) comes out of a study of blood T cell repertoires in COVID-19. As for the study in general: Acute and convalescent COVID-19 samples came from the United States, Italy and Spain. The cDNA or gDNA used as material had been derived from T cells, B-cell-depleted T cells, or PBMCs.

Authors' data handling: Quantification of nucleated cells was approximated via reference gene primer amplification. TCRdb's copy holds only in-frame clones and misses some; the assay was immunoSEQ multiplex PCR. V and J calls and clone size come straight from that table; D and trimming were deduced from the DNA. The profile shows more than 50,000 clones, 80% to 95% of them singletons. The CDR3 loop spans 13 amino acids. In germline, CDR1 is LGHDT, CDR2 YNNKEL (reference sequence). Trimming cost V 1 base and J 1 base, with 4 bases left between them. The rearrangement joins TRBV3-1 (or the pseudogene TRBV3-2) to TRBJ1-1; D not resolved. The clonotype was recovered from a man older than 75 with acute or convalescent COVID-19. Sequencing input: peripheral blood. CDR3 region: CASSQVRNTEAFF. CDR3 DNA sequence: TGTGCCAGCAGCCAAGTGAGGAACACTGAAGCTTTCTTT.